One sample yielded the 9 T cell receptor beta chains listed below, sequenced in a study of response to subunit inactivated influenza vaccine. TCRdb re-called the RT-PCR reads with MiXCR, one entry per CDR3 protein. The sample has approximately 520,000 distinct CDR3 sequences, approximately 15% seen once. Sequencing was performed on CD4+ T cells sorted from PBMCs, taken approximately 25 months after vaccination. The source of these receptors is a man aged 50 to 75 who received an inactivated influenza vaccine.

The CDR3 sequence: CATSDGTYEQYF. CDR3 sequence (DNA): TGTGCCACCTCTGACGGGACCTACGAGCAGTACTTC. The chain has TRBV10-3 and TRBJ2-7; D is possibly TRBD2 (5 bases). CDR3 size: 12 residues. Germline values: CDR1 ENHRY, CDR2 SYGVKD. The ends were cut back, 10 bases at V and 2 bases at J, with 12 bases in the middle.

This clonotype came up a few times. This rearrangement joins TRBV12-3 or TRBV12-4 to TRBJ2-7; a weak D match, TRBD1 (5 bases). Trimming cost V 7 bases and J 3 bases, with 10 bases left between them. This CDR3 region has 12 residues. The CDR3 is CASTGQSYEQYF. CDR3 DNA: TGTGCCAGCACAGGGCAGAGCTACGAGCAGTACTTC.

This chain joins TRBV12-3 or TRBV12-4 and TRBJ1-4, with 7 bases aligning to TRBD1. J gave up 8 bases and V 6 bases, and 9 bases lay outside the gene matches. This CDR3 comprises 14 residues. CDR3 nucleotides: TGTGCCAGCAGGGGGGACAGTCAATACGAAAAACTGTTTTTT. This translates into CASRGDSQYEKLFF.

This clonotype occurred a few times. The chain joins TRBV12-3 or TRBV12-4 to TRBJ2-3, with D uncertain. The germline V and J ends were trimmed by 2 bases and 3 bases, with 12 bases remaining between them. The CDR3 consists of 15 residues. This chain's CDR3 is CASSLSPRWTDTQYF. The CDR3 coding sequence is TGTGCCAGCAGTTTAAGCCCTAGATGGACAGATACGCAGTATTTT.

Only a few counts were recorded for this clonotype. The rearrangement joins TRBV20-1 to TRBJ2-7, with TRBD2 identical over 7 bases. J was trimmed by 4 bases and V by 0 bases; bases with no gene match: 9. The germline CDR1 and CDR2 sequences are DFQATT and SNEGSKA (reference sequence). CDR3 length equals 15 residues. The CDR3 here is CSARDALRERYEQYF. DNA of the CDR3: TGCAGTGCTAGAGATGCGTTGCGGGAGCGTTACGAGCAGTACTTC.

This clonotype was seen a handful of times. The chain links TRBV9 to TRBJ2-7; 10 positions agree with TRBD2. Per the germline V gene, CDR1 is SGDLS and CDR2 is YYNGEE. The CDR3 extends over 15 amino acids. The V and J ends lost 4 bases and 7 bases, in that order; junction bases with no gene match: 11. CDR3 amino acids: CASSPRIAGGYEQYF. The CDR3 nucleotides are TGTGCCAGCAGCCCCCGTATAGCGGGAGGATATGAGCAGTACTTC.

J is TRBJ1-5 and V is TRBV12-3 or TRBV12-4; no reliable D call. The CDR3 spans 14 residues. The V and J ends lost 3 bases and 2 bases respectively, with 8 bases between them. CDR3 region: CASSFRAGNQPQHF. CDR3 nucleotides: TGTGCCAGCAGTTTTCGGGCAGGCAATCAGCCCCAGCATTTT.

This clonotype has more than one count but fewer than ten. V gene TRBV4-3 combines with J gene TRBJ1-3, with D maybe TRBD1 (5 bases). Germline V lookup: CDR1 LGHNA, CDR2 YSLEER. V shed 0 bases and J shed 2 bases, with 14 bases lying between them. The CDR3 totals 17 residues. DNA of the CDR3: TGCGCCAGCAGCCAAGATCCAGGGCTCGCTACTGGAAACACCATATATTTT. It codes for CASSQDPGLATGNTIYF.

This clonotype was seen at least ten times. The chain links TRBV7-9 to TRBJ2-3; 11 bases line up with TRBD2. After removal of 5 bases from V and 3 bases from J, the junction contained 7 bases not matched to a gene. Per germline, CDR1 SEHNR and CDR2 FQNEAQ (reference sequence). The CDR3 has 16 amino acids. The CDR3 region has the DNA TGTGCCAGCAGCGGAGGAACTAGCGGGAGAACAGATACGCAGTATTTT. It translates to CASSGGTSGRTDTQYF.